Below, one T cell receptor beta chain is given with its context. Its specificity is unknown. This record belongs to a study of beta chain features in type 1 diabetes. Study observations and caveats: For Type 1 diabetes patients, all four CD4+ subsets carried TCRB CDR3s that were moderately but significantly shorter.

CDR1 SGHRS and CDR2 YFSETQ come from the germline V gene. J lost 4 bases, V lost 3 bases, and 8 bases had no gene match. The CDR3 contains 17 residues. Researchers reported sorting CD4+ naive, central memory, regulatory and stem cell-like memory cells via CD45RO/CCR7/CD25/CD127/CD95/CD27. What was sequenced were expressed TCRB transcripts, since all of the isolated RNA had been reverse transcribed. Profiling relied on immunoSEQ multiplex PCR, and the TCRdb table lists in-frame clones only, not all of them. The table has almost 350,000 clones, under 8.5% seen once; the top ten hold around 0.45%. The sequencing sample was made of central memory CD4+ T cells from blood. This sequence was found in a woman aged 18-29 years in good health. The chain is built from TRBV5-1 and TRBJ2-2, with 11 bases fitting TRBD1. The CDR3 region is CASSSNGQGAGTGELFF. The CDR3 DNA follows: TGCGCCAGCAGCTCTAATGGACAGGGGGCGGGCACCGGGGAGCTGTTTTTT.